This TCR beta chain was sequenced during a study of blood T cell repertoires in COVID-19. Study summary: The United States, Italy and Spain were the sources of the acute and convalescent COVID-19 samples.

Original processing methods: Reference gene primer amplification gave nucleated cell count estimates. Here immunoSEQ multiplex PCR was the method, and the copy in TCRdb shows in-frame clones only, minus some. For V, J and clone size, that table is used; D and trimming come from the DNA. The sample shows approximately 80,000 clones, around 89% of them seen only once. The sequence was collected from a woman older than 75 with acute or convalescent COVID-19. The sequenced sample was peripheral blood.

CDR3 sequence (DNA): TGTGCCAGCTCACCGGGGGGGGCTAAGAACTATGGCTACACCTTC. As protein: CASSPGGAKNYGYTF. The V gene is TRBV18, the J gene TRBJ1-2, with a possible D match to TRBD1 (6 bases). CDR3 size: 15 residues. CDR1 and CDR2 (germline): KGHSH, LQKENI. V lost 3 bases and J 2 bases, leaving 13 bases between the germline ends.